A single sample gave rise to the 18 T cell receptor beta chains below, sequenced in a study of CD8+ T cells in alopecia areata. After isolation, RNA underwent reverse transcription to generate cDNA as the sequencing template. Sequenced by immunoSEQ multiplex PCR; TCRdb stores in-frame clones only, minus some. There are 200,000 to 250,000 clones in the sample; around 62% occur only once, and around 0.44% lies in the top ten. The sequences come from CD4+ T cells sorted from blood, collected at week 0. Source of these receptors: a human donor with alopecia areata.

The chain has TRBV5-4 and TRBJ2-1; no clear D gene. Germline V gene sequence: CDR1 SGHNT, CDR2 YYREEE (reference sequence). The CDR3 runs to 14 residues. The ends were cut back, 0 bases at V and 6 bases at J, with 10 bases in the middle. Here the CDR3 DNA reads TGTGCCAGCAGCTTGGAGACGCATTCCAATGAGCAGTTCTTC. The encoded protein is CASSLETHSNEQFF.

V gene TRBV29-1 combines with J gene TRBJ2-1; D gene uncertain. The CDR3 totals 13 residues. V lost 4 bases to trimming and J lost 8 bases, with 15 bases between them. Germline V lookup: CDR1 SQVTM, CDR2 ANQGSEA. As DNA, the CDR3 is TGCAGCGTTGGGCGGCGGTTGTTCGATGAGCAGTTCTTC. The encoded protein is CSVGRRLFDEQFF.

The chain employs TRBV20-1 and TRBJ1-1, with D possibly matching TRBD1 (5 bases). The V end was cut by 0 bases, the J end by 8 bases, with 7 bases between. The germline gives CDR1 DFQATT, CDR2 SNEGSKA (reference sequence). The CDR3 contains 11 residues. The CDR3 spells CSARDRAEAFF. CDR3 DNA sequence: TGCAGTGCTAGAGACAGGGCGGAAGCTTTCTTT.

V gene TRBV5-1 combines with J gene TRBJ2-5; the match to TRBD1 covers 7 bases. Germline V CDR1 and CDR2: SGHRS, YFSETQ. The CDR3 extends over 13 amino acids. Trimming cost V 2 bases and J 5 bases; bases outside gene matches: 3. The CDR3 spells CASSLQGSETQYF. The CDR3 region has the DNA TGCGCCAGCAGCTTACAGGGGTCGGAGACCCAGTACTTC.

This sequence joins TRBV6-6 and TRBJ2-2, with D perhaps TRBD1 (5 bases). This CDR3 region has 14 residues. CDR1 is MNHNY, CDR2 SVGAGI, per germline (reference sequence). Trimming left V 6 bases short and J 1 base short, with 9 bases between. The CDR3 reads CASSFDRNTGELFF. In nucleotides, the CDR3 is TGTGCCAGCAGCTTCGACAGGAACACCGGGGAGCTGTTTTTT.

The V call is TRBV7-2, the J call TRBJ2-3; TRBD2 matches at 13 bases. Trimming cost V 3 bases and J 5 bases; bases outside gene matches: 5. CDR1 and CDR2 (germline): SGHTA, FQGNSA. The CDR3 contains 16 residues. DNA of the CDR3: TGTGCCAGCAGCTTTGGACTAGCGGGGGTGGGAGATACGCAGTATTTT. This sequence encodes CASSFGLAGVGDTQYF. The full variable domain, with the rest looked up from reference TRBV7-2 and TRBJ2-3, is GAGVSQSPSNKVTEKGKDVELRCDPISGHTALYWYRQSLGQGLEFLIYFQGNSAPDKSGLPSDRFSAERTGGSVSTLTIQRTQQEDSAVYLCASSFGLAGVGDTQYFGPGTRLTVL.

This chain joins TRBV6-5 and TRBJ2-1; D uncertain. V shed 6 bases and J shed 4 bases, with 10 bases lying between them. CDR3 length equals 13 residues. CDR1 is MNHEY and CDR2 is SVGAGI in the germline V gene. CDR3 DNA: TGTGCCAGCAGGGAAGGACGATACAATGAGCAGTTCTTC. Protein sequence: CASREGRYNEQFF.

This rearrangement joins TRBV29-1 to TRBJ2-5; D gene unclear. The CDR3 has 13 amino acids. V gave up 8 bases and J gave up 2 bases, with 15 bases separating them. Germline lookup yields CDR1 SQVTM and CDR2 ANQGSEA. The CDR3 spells CSSGSQPQETQYF. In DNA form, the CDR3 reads TGCAGCTCAGGTAGCCAGCCACAAGAGACCCAGTACTTC.

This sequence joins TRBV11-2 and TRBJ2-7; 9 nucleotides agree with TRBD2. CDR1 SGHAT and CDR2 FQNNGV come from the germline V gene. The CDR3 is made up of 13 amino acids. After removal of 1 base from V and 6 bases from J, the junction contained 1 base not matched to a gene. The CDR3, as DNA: TGTGCCAGCAGCTTAGGGACTAGCGCCGAGCAGTACTTC. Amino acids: CASSLGTSAEQYF.

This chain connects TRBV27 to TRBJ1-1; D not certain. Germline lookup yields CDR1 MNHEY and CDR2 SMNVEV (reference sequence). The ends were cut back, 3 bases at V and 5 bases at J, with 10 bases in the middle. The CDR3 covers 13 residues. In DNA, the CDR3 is TGTGCCAGCAGTTTTGAAGGGAGGACTGAAGCTTTCTTT. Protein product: CASSFEGRTEAFF.

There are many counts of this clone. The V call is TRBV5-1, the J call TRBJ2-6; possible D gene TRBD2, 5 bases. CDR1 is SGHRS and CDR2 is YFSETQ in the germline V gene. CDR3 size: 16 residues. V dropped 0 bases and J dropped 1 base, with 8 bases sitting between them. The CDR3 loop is CASSLGTRSGANVLTF. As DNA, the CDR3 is TGCGCCAGCAGCTTGGGGACTCGATCTGGGGCCAACGTCCTGACTTTC.

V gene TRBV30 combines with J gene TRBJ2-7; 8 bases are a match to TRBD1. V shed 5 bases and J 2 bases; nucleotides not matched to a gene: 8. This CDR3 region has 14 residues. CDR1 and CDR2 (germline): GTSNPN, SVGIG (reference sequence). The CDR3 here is CAWAVGTGPYEQYF. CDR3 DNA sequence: TGTGCCTGGGCGGTGGGGACAGGTCCCTACGAGCAGTACTTC.

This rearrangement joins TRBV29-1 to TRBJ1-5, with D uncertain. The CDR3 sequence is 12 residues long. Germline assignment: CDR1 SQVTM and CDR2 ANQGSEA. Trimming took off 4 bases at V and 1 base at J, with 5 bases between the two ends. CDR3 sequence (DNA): TGCAGCGTTGGAAGCAGCAATCAGCCCCAGCATTTT. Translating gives CSVGSSNQPQHF.

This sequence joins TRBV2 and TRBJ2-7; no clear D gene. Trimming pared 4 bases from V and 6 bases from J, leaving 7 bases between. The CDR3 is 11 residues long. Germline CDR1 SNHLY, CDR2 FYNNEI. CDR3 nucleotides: TGTGCCAGCAGTGTATCAGGCGAGCAGTACTTC. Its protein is CASSVSGEQYF. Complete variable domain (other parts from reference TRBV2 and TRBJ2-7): EPEVTQTPSHQVTQMGQEVILRCVPISNHLYFYWYRQILGQKVEFLVSFYNNEISEKSEIFDDQFSVERPDGSNFTLKIRSTKLEDSAMYFCASSVSGEQYFGPGTRLTVT.

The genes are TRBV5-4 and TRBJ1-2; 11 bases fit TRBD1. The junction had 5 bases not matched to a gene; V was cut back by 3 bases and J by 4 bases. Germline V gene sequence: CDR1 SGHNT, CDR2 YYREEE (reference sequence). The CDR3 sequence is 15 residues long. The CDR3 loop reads CASSSDRGLTYGYTF. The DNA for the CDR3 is TGTGCCAGCAGCTCGGACAGGGGGCTTACCTATGGCTACACCTTC. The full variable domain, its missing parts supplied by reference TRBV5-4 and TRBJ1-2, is ETGVTQSPTHLIKTRGQQVTLRCSSQSGHNTVSWYQQALGQGPQFIFQYYREEENGRGNFPPRFSGLQFPNYSSELNVNALELDDSALYLCASSSDRGLTYGYTFGSGTRLTVV.

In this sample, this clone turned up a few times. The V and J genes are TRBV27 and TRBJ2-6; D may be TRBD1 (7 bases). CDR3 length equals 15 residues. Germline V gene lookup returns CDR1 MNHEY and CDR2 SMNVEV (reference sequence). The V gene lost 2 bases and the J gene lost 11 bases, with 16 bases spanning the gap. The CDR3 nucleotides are TGTGCCAGCAGTTTAGGCGGGACAGTATCTCACGTCCTGACTTTC. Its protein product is CASSLGGTVSHVLTF.

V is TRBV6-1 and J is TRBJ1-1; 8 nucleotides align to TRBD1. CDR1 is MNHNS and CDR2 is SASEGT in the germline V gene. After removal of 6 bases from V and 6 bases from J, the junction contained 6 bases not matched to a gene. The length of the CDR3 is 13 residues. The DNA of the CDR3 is TGTGCCAGCAGGGTCACAGGGGGTGCTGAAGCTTTCTTT. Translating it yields CASRVTGGAEAFF.

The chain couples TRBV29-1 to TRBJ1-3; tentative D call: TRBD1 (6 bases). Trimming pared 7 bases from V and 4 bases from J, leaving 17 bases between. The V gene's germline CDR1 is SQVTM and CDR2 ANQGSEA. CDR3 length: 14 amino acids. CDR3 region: CSGKGTGTGNTIYF. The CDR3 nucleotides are TGCAGCGGAAAGGGCACAGGGACCGGAAACACCATATATTTT.